Below, 3 T cell receptor beta chains from the same sample are listed, as sequenced in a study of blood T cell repertoires in COVID-19. Using immunoSEQ multiplex PCR, the repertoire was profiled, and TCRdb retains in-frame clones only, with some absent. This sample carries roughly 34,000 clones, about 80% of them seen once, and the ten largest clones take roughly a third. Sequenced sample: peripheral blood. These receptors all stem from a man aged 80 or over with acute or convalescent COVID-19.

The chain employs TRBV4-3 and TRBJ2-5; no reliable D call. The CDR3 sequence is 15 residues long. Germline V gene sequence: CDR1 LGHNA, CDR2 YSLEER. V was shortened by 0 bases and J by 4 bases, with 12 bases between the two germline ends. In DNA form, the CDR3 reads TGCGCCAGCAGCCAAGATATCTGGCTAGGAGAGACCCAGTACTTC. It encodes CASSQDIWLGETQYF.

This clone was picked up one time. V gene TRBV30 combines with J gene TRBJ1-5; D unclear. V lost 2 bases and J lost 6, with 11 bases in between. This CDR3 is built from 13 residues. CDR1 GTSNPN and CDR2 SVGIG come from the germline V gene (reference sequence). The CDR3: CAWSRVGGQPQHF. In DNA, the CDR3 is TGTGCCTGGAGTCGGGTCGGCGGTCAGCCCCAGCATTTT. The variable domain in full, completed from reference TRBV30 and TRBJ1-5, reads SQTIHQWPATLVQPVGSPLSLECTVEGTSNPNLYWYRQAAGRGLQLLFYSVGIGQISSEVPQNLSASRPQDRQFILSSKKLLLSDSGFYLCAWSRVGGQPQHFGDGTRLSIL.

This clone was observed a single time. The rearrangement links TRBV18 to TRBJ1-2, with 7 positions matching TRBD1. This CDR3 has 15 amino acids. The junction had 14 bases not matched to a gene; V was cut back by 6 bases and J by 7 bases. Germline CDR1 KGHSH, CDR2 LQKENI. The CDR3 region is CASSHNSDRASGYTF. CDR3 sequence (DNA): TGTGCCAGCTCCCACAACTCCGACAGGGCCTCTGGCTACACCTTC.